The rows below give T cell receptor beta chains drawn from one sample of a study of Graves' ophthalmopathy and Graves' hyperthyroidism. MiXCR was run by TCRdb on the multiplex PCR reads, yielding one entry per CDR3 protein. The sample has about 700,000 distinct CDR3 sequences, roughly two fifths seen once. Material: peripheral blood. The receptors here all came from an adult man with Graves' ophthalmopathy. The CDR3 runs from the conserved cysteine through the conserved F or W. Each record gives: clone size, J gene, D gene, V gene, CDR3 DNA, CDR3 protein. D genes are given only for firm matches. The size field is filled for only some rows; it gives once, few, many or a size class.

NA TRBJ2-5 NA TRBV6-2/TRBV6-3 TGTGCCAGCAGTTACTTCCAGGGAAGTGAAGAGACCCAGTACTTC CASSYFQGSEETQYF
many TRBJ2-7 TRBD1 TRBV19 TGTGCCACAGGAGGGCAGGGGGCATGGGAGCAGTACTTC CATGGQGAWEQYF
NA TRBJ1-6 TRBD1 TRBV25-1 TGTGCCAGCAGCCCTATACCCTTGGCGGGACAGGGGCAAAGGACGGTTCGTTCACCCCTCCACTTT CASSPIPLAGQGQRTVRSPLHF
NA TRBJ1-6 NA TRBV7-9 TGTGCCAGCGGCGCTGGGGGATCACCCCTCCACTTT CASGAGGSPLHF
few TRBJ2-5 NA TRBV16 TGTGCCAGCAGCCAAGTGGCCGAGGAAGAGACCCAGTACTTC CASSQVAEEETQYF
NA TRBJ2-5 TRBD2 TRBV7-9 TGTGCCAGCAGCTTGGGAGGGAATAATCAGGAGACCCAGTACTTC CASSLGGNNQETQYF
many TRBJ1-6 TRBD1 TRBV19 TGTGCCAGTAGTTCAACAGGGGTTTCACCCCTCCACTTT CASSSTGVSPLHF
NA TRBJ2-5 NA TRBV11-1 TGTGCCAGCAGGGGGCCGGAGGGCAAAAGCCTCGGGGAGACCCAGTACTTC CASRGPEGKSLGETQYF
NA TRBJ1-6 TRBD1 TRBV7-9 TGTGCCAGCAGTGTAGAGACAGGGGATTACAATTCACCCCTCCACTTT CASSVETGDYNSPLHF
NA TRBJ1-1 NA TRBV7-9 TGTGCCAGCAGCTCAAGGGGGTTGGTGGGGCTCGACACTGAAGCTTTCTTT CASSSRGLVGLDTEAFF
NA TRBJ1-6 NA TRBV19 TGTGCCAGTAGTATAGCTGGGGGCTCATCGGCTTCACCCCTCCACTTT CASSIAGGSSASPLHF
NA TRBJ1-1 NA TRBV29-1 TGCAGCTTTGCCGGGAGGAACACTGAAGCTTTCTTT CSFAGRNTEAFF
once TRBJ2-5 TRBD1 TRBV29-1 TGCAGCGACTTCATGACAGGGCCCGAAAAAGAGACCCAGTACTTC CSDFMTGPEKETQYF
many TRBJ2-7 TRBD1 TRBV7-2 TGTGCCAGCAGCTTGACAGGGCCACACGAGCAGTACTTC CASSLTGPHEQYF
few TRBJ1-5 NA TRBV24-1 TGTGCCAGCAGTTTAGGCGGGGGCGGGGGTCAGCCCCAGCATTTT CASSLGGGGGQPQHF
NA TRBJ2-5 TRBD2 TRBV29-1 TGCAGCTTAGAACTAGCGGGAGGGTCTGCCGAGACCCAGTACTTC CSLELAGGSAETQYF
NA TRBJ1-5 NA TRBV14 TGTGCCAGCAGCCAAGATCGGACCAGAGATCAGCCCCAGCATTTT CASSQDRTRDQPQHF
NA TRBJ1-2 NA TRBV11-2 TGTGCCAGCAGCACCCAAACGGTGACCTATGGCTACACCTTC CASSTQTVTYGYTF
NA TRBJ1-1 NA TRBV29-1 TGCAGCGTTGAAGGGGGGACTGCCGAAGCTTTCTTT CSVEGGTAEAFF
few TRBJ1-2 TRBD1 TRBV7-9 TGTGCCAGCAGCTTTCAAGGAGTGACAGGGGGCGGCTACACCTTC CASSFQGVTGGGYTF
few TRBJ2-2 NA TRBV15 TGTGCCACCAGCTCCGGACTAAACACCGGGGAGCTGTTTTTT CATSSGLNTGELFF
few TRBJ2-5 TRBD2 TRBV25-1 TGTGCCAGCAGCCAAGAGCCCGCGACTAGCGGGACTCAAGAGACCCAGTACTTC CASSQEPATSGTQETQYF
few TRBJ2-5 TRBD2 TRBV6-1 TGTGCCAGCATTCCCGTGGGGGGGGAAGAGACCCAGTACTTC CASIPVGGEETQYF
few TRBJ2-2 NA TRBV15 TGTGCCACCAGCAGAGACCAAGGGGCCAACACCGGGGAGCTGTTTTTT CATSRDQGANTGELFF
NA TRBJ1-5 TRBD1 TRBV20-1 TGCAGTGTACAGGCTGGGATGGGACAGGGCAATCAGCCCCAGCATTTT CSVQAGMGQGNQPQHF
NA TRBJ1-1 NA TRBV7-9 TGTGCCAGCTGCTTGCAGTTGAACTCTGAAGCTTTCTTT CASCLQLNSEAFF
few TRBJ2-7 NA TRBV10-3 TGTGCCAGCAGTTTAGGCCCTGGCGACTACGAGCAGTACTTC CASSLGPGDYEQYF
many TRBJ1-4 NA TRBV7-9 TGTGCCAGCAGCTTTGGGAGTGAAAAACTGTTTTTT CASSFGSEKLFF
NA TRBJ1-1 NA TRBV20-1 TGCAGTGCTAGTGTAGGGTTCACTGAAGCTTTCTTT CSASVGFTEAFF
NA TRBJ1-5 NA TRBV20-1 TGCAGTGCGGCACAGGGTCACGGTCAGCCCCAGCATTTT CSAAQGHGQPQHF
few TRBJ2-5 TRBD2 TRBV7-8 TGTGCCAGCAGCCAAACCGGGACTAGTGTAGAGACCCAGTACTTC CASSQTGTSVETQYF
NA TRBJ2-5 NA TRBV5-4 TGTGCCAGCACCGACACGCCCCAAGAGACCCAGTACTTC CASTDTPQETQYF
few TRBJ1-1 TRBD1 TRBV11-2 TGTGCCAGCAGTTCCGGGACAGGGCTATCTGAAGCTTTCTTT CASSSGTGLSEAFF
NA TRBJ2-7 NA TRBV14 TGTGCCAGCAGCAAGGACGAGCGACTATCCTACGAGCAGTACTTC CASSKDERLSYEQYF
many TRBJ1-2 NA TRBV7-2 TGTGCCAGCAGCTTACAGCCGGGGGCATATGGCTACACCTTC CASSLQPGAYGYTF
NA TRBJ1-2 NA TRBV10-3 TGTGCCATCAGGGACAAAGGAGCTAACTATGGCTACACCTTC CAIRDKGANYGYTF